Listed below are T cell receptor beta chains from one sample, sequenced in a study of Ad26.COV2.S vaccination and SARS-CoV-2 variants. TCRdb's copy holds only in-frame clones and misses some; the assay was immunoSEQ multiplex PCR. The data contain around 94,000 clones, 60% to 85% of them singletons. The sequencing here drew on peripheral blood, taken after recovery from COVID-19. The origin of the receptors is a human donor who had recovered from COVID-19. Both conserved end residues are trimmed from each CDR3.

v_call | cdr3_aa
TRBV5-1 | ASSGQGLAEETQY
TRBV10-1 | ASSATGTAPYEQY
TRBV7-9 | ASSLGNRGETQY
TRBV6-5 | ASSPAGVLTDTQY
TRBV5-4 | ASSLDRGNTGELF
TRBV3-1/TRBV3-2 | ASSPMASGGQETQY
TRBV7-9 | ASSSTTGATTDTQY
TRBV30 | AWSIQTTNEKLF
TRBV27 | ASSGGVKEY
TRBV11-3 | ASSLGDSGGSQETQY
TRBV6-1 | ASSEVGGPDTQY
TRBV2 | ASSGSAGPTTQY
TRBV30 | AWIRVGTDTQY
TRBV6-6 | ASSTSEGTGGLF
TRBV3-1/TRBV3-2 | ASSQGFPRVNSPLH
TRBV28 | ASSIGQRNTEAF
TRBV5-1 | ASSEQPGQKNTEAF
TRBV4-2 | ASSLGMDRQQETQY
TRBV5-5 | ASSHVVDTGELF
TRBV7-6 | ASSLDRDTGELF
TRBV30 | AWSWALGTLH
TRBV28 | ASSLETGTDYYEQY
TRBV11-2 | ASSLLPGESSGNTIY
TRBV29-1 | SVEENQWEQY
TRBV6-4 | ASSVQGFGYGYT
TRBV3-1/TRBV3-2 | ASSQGGRYTEAF
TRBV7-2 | ASSPSGGVQYEQY
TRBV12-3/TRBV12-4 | ASSLGQGYGYT
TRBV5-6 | ASSLGLSTEAF
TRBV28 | ASSPTGSSNEKLF
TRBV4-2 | ASSQDTQGTSNEQF
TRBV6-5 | ASSYSRGLKSEAF
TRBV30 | AWSRGRSGANVLT
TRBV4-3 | ASSQDVGRGKSFTEAF
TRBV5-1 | ASSLEGLGVDTQY
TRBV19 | ASSILAGGYGYT
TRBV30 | AWSVWRNTEAF
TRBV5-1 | ASSLAQGTEAF
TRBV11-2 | ASSFGVAGPSYEQY
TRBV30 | ACQRDRGTTEAF
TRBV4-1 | ASSQDHAGPYGYT
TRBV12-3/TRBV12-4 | ASSEGGPRTQY
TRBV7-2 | ASSLVFVGSSYNSPLH
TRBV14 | ASSRWTGVTDTQY
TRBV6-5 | ASTPDRVSAEAF
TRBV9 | ASSLLGGEQPQH
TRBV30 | AWSEGSNYGYT
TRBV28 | ASSSGQLNTEAF
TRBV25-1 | ASSESSGLGANVLT
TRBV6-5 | ASIDLGGYEQY
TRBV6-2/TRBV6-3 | ASSRPDRLYGYT
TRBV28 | ASSPLPGQLHLGGSNYGYT
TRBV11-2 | ASSLGGSGSNQPQH
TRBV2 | ASSRLAGKTGELF
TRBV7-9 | ASSFGGRNTIY
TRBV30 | ARGRPGTEAF
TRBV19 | ASSGGTLEDEQY